Sequencing of this TCR beta chain was carried out in a study of blood T cell repertoires in COVID-19. Sequenced by immunoSEQ multiplex PCR; TCRdb stores in-frame clones only, minus some. The data contain approximately 170,000 clones, 75% to 90% of them singletons. The sequenced sample was PBMCs or T cells enriched from blood (not recorded which). This sequence originates from a woman aged 18-29 years who had recovered from COVID-19.

CDR3 protein: CASIPSGAYNEQFF. As DNA, the CDR3 is TGTGCCAGCATCCCTAGCGGGGCTTACAATGAGCAGTTCTTC. The V gene is TRBV27, the J gene TRBJ2-1; 9 bases line up with TRBD2. The length of the CDR3 is 14 residues. The ends lost 7 bases at V and 4 bases at J; junction bases unmatched: 5. CDR1 MNHEY and CDR2 SMNVEV come from the germline V gene (reference sequence).